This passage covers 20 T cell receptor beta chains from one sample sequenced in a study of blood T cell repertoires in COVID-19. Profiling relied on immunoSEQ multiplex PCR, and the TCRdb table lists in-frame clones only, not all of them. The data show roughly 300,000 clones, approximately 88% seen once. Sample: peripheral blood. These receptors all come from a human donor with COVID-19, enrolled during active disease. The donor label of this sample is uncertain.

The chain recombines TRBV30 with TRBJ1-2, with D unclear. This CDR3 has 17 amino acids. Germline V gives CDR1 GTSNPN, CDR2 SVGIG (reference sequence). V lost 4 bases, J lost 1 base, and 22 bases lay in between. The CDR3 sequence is CAWTSRPGRTLNYGYTF. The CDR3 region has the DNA TGTGCCTGGACCTCACGTCCGGGGAGGACTCTTAACTATGGCTACACCTTC.

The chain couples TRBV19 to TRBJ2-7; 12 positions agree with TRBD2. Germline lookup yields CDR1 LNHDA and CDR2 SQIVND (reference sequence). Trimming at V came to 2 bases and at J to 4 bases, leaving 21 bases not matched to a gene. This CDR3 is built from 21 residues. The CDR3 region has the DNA TGTGCCAGTAGTATACTCAGGGGCTGGCTAGCGGGAGGGCCGGGTAGGTACGAGCAGTACTTC. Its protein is CASSILRGWLAGGPGRYEQYF. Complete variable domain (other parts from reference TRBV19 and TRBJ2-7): DGGITQSPKYLFRKEGQNVTLSCEQNLNHDAMYWYRQDPGQGLRLIYYSQIVNDFQKGDIAEGYSVSREKKESFPLTVTSAQKNPTAFYLCASSILRGWLAGGPGRYEQYFGPGTRLTVT.

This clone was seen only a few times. Written as DNA, the CDR3 is TGTGCCATCAGTGAGGAGCGAGGAACTGAAGCTTTCTTT. Protein: CAISEERGTEAFF. The chain uses TRBV10-3 and TRBJ1-1; D is undetermined. CDR1 is ENHRY and CDR2 is SYGVKD in the germline V gene. CDR3 size: 13 residues. Trimming took off 2 bases at V and 5 bases at J, with 9 bases between the two ends.

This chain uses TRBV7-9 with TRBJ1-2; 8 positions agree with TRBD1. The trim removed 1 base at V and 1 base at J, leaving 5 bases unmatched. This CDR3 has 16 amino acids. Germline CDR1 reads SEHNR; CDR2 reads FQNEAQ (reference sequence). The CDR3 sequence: CASSLGTGPVNYGYTF. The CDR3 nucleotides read TGTGCCAGCAGCTTAGGGACAGGGCCCGTTAACTATGGCTACACCTTC.

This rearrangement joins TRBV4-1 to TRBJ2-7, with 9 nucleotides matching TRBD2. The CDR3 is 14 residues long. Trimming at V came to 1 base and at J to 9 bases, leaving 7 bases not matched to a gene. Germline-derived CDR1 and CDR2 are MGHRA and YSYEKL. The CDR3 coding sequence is TGCGCCAGCAGCCAAGGAAATAGCGGGGGCGGGCAGTACTTC. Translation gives CASSQGNSGGGQYF.

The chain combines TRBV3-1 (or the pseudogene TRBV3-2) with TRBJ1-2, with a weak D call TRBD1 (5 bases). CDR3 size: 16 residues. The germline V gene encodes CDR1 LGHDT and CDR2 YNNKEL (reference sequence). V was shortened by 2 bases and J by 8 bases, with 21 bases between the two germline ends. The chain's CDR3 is CASSQTMTDVYGGYTF. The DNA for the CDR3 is TGTGCCAGCAGCCAAACCATGACAGACGTCTATGGAGGCTACACCTTC.

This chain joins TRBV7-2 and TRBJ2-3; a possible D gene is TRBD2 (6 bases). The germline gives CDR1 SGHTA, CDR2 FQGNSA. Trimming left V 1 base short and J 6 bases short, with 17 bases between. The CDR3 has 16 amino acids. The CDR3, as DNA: TGTGCCAGCAGCTTAGTTTCGGGGGATAGGCGGGATACGCAGTATTTT. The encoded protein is CASSLVSGDRRDTQYF.

The CDR3 bases are TGTGCCAGTGGACCGGGACTTCTAAATCAGCCCCAGCATTTT. It codes for CASGPGLLNQPQHF. V gene TRBV19 combines with J gene TRBJ1-5; possible D gene TRBD1, 5 bases. Trimming stripped 8 bases from V and 4 bases from J, with 15 bases between. This CDR3 is 14 amino acids long. Per germline, CDR1 LNHDA and CDR2 SQIVND (reference sequence).

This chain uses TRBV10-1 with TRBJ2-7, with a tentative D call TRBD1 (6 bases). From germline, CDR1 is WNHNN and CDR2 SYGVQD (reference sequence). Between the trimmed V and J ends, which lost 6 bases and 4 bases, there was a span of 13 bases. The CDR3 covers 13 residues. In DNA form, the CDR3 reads TGCGCCAGCAGGCCGGGACACACTTACGAGCAGTACTTC. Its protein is CASRPGHTYEQYF.

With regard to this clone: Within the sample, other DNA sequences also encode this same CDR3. As DNA, the CDR3 is TGCGCCAGCAGCTTGGATAGCAGCAACACTGAAGCTTTCTTT. It is translated as CASSLDSSNTEAFF. The chain recombines TRBV5-1 with TRBJ1-1; the D is unclear. With 0 bases removed from V and 2 bases from J, the gap between germline ends came to 8 bases. The CDR3 contains 14 residues. In germline, CDR1 is SGHRS, CDR2 YFSETQ.

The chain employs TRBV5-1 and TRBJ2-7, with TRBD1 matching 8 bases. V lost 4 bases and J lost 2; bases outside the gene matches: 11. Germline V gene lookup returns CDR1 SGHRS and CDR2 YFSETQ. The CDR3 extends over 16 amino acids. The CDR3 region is CASSPTPRGQAYEQYF. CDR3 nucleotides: TGCGCCAGCAGCCCTACCCCCCGGGGACAGGCCTACGAGCAGTACTTC.

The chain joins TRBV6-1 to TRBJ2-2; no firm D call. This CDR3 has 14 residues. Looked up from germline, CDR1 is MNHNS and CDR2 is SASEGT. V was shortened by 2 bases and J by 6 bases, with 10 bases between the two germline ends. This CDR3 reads CASSEHISPGELFF. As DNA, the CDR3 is TGTGCCAGCAGTGAACACATCAGTCCCGGGGAGCTGTTTTTT.

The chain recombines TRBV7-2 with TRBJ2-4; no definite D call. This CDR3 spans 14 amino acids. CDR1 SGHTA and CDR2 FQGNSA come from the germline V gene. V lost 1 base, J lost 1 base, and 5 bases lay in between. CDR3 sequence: CASSLVRAKNIQYF. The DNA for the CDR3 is TGTGCCAGCAGCTTAGTTCGGGCCAAAAACATTCAGTACTTC.

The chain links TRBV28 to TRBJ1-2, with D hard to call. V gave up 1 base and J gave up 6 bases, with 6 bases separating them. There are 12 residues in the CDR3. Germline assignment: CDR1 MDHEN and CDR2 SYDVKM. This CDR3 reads CASSLFTDGYTF. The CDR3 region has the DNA TGTGCCAGCAGTTTATTTACAGATGGCTACACCTTC.

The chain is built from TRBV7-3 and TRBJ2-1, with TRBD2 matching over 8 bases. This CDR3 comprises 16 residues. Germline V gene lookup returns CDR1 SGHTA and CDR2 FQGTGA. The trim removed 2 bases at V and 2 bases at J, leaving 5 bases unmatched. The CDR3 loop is CASSLFQAGAYNEQFF. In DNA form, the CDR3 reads TGTGCCAGCAGCTTATTCCAAGCGGGAGCCTACAATGAGCAGTTCTTC.

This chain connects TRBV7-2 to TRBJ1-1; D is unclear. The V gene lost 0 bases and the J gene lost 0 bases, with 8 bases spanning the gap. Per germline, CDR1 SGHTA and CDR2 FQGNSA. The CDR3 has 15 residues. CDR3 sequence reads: CASSLAARLNTEAFF. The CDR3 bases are TGTGCCAGCAGCTTAGCGGCCAGGCTGAACACTGAAGCTTTCTTT.

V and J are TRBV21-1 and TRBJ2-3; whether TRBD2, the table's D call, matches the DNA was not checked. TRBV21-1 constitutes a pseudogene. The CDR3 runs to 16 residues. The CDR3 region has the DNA TGTGCCAGCAGCAAAGTTGCGGGAGGGTGTTCAGATACGCAGTATTTT. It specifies CASSKVAGGCSDTQYF.

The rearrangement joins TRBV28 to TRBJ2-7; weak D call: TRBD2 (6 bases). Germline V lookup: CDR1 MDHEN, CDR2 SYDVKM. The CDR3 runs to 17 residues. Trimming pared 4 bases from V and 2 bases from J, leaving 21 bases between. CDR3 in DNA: TGTGCCAGCAGTTCCCTTTTCGGAGGAGCGGGTACCTACGAGCAGTACTTC. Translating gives CASSSLFGGAGTYEQYF.

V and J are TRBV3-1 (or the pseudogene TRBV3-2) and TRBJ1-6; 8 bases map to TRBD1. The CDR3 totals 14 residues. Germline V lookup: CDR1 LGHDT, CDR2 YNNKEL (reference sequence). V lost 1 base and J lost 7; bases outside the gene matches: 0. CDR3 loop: CASSQGQGNSPLHF. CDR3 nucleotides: TGTGCCAGCAGCCAAGGACAGGGGAATTCACCCCTCCACTTT.

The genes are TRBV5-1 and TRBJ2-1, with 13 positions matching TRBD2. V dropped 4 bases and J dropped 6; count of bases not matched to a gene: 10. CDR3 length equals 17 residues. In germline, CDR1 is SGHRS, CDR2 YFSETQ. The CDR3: CASSPNGLAGAGNEQFF. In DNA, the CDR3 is TGCGCCAGCAGCCCGAACGGACTAGCGGGAGCGGGCAATGAGCAGTTCTTC.